The text below deals with one T cell receptor beta chain. Antigen unknown. Treatment specified: approximately 9-day PBMC culture with coronavirus spike peptide pools or control peptides (ViraFEST assay). It was before the COVID-19 pandemic (2011-2018) that the unexposed donor's CD4+ T cells were collected. This record comes from a study of vaccination and CD4 T cells after COVID-19. The length of the CDR3 is 15 residues. Germline assignment: CDR1 SNHLY and CDR2 FYNNEI. Trimming removed 4 bases at V and 2 bases at J, with 12 bases between. With the Oncomine TCR Beta short-read assay, DNA from cultured CD4+ T cells was sequenced. TCRdb re-called the PCR reads with MiXCR, one entry per CDR3 protein. The sample carries approximately 6,500 distinct CDR3 sequences, roughly 34% recorded once.

What was sequenced was CD4+ T cells from blood, cultured in vitro. The rearrangement uses TRBV2 and TRBJ1-5, with D unclear. The TCR originated in a human donor in good health. The CDR3 loop reads CASSVQKAGNQPQHF. In DNA form, the CDR3 reads TGTGCCAGCAGTGTACAGAAGGCGGGCAATCAGCCCCAGCATTTT.